This entry lists 3 T cell receptor beta chains sequenced from one sample in a study of cytomegalovirus exposure and HLA in healthy donors. Vbeta (60) and Jbeta (13) primers were used in the PCR. Data came from immunoSEQ multiplex PCR; TCRdb stores just in-frame clones and leaves some out. The sample has about 120,000 clones; roughly four fifths are singletons. Specimen: PBMCs. Source of these receptors: a woman in her thirties or forties in good health and CMV-seropositive.

There are a few counts of this clone. The chain employs TRBV6-6 and TRBJ1-2, with 9 bases matching TRBD1. The CDR3 totals 14 residues. Germline CDR1 is MNHNY and CDR2 is SVGAGI (reference sequence). V lost 4 bases and J lost 1; bases outside the gene matches: 1. This CDR3 reads CASSSTGGNYGYTF. CDR3 DNA sequence: TGTGCCAGCAGTTCGACAGGGGGTAACTATGGCTACACCTTC.

The count of this clone is one. The CDR3 DNA is TGCGCCAGCAGCGAGGCGCAGGGGGGCAATGAGCAGTTCTTC. Amino acids: CASSEAQGGNEQFF. The chain recombines TRBV5-1 with TRBJ2-1; a possible D gene is TRBD1 (7 bases). CDR3 length equals 14 residues. Trimming took 4 bases from V and 6 from J, leaving 14 bases between them. From germline, CDR1 is SGHRS and CDR2 YFSETQ.

The genes are TRBV5-6 and TRBJ1-4; D gene uncertain. This CDR3 contains 16 residues. The V end lost 3 bases, the J end lost 8 bases, and 20 bases lay between the germline ends. Germline assignment: CDR1 SGHDT and CDR2 YYEEEE. CDR3 sequence reads: CASSSFGSRMEEKLFF. As DNA, the CDR3 is TGTGCCAGCAGCTCCTTCGGCTCTAGGATGGAGGAAAAACTGTTTTTT.